What follows describes a single TCR beta chain. Its specificity is unknown. The entry originates in a study of Ad26.COV2.S vaccination and SARS-CoV-2 variants. Data came from immunoSEQ multiplex PCR; TCRdb stores just in-frame clones and leaves some out. The data show fewer than 800,000 clones, around 92% seen once. Findings and caveats of the study: Spike-specific CD8+ and CD4+ T cell responses reportedly showed substantial breadth after vaccination. Vaccine recipients surpassed placebo recipients in spike-specific TCR breadth.

The CDR3 is made up of 13 amino acids. The germline CDR1 and CDR2 sequences are ENHRY and SYGVKD. The V and J ends lost 5 bases and 3 bases, in that order; junction bases with no gene match: 3. Treatment reported: 19 received Ad26.COV2.S at low or high dose, single or two shots; roughly five received placebo; per-sample allocation not given. Specimens were obtained on day 63 following the first vaccine or placebo injection. Built on an Ad26 vector, the vaccine expressed Wuhan-strain SARS-CoV-2 spike. The chain joins TRBV10-3 to TRBJ2-7, with 8 positions matching TRBD1. This TCR was recovered from a person between 18 and 59 years old who received the Ad26.COV2.S COVID-19 vaccine or a placebo. This sample comprised peripheral blood, obtained in a trial of Ad26.COV2.S vaccine versus placebo. In nucleotides, the CDR3 is TGTGCCATCAGTTCAGGGGGCGGCTACGAGCAGTACTTC. Translated, it gives CAISSGGGYEQYF.